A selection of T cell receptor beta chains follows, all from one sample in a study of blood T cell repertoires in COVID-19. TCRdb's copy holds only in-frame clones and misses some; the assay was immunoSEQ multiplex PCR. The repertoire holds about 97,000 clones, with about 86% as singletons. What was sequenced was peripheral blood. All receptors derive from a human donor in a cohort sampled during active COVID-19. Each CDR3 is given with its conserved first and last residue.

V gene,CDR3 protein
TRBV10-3,CAISESGDTGELFF
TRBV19,CASSILRSGDYNEQFF
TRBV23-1,CASSPSCREGGQPQHF
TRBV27,CASSLTGLTDTQYF
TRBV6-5,CASSYRGPPSEPQHF
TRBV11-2,CASSRDRLTDTQYF
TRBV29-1,CSLKGVGSDTQYF
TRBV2,CASTLTGVGQLFF
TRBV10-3,CAISGGNTIYF
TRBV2,CASMAGYDYGYTF
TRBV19,CASSIALDYGYTF
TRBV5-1,CASSPGGLKETQYF
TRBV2,CATSLTGGRGGYTF